This TCR beta chain was documented in a study of cytomegalovirus exposure and HLA in healthy donors. General study findings and limits: Confirmation in vitro established that a few CMV-associated chains were specific for CMV antigens. The authors enumerated around 150 TCR beta chains as linked to cytomegalovirus. Among immune exposure information, only CMV serostatus was available. Relative to the approximately 700-donor mean, N-insertions were reportedly fewer in an Asian-associated ancestry cluster in a later analysis.

PCR amplification relied on 60 Vbeta primers (plus 13 Jbeta primers). Sequencing used immunoSEQ multiplex PCR; TCRdb keeps in-frame clones, though not all of them. The repertoire holds 120,000 to 150,000 clones, about two thirds seen once, with 2.1% in the top ten. CDR1 and CDR2 (germline): SGHNT, YENEEA. The CDR3 covers 14 residues. Losses at the gene ends were 6 bases for V and 5 bases for J; bases not matched to a gene: 10. Comments on this clone: Its antigen remains unidentified.

The chain links TRBV11-3 to TRBJ2-7, with 7 bases fitting TRBD2. Source material: PBMCs. The TCR was taken from a man aged 40-55 years in good health and CMV-seronegative. CDR3 coding DNA: TGTGCCAGCAGTGTGGGCGGGGGATCCCACGAGCAGTACTTC. Protein sequence: CASSVGGGSHEQYF.